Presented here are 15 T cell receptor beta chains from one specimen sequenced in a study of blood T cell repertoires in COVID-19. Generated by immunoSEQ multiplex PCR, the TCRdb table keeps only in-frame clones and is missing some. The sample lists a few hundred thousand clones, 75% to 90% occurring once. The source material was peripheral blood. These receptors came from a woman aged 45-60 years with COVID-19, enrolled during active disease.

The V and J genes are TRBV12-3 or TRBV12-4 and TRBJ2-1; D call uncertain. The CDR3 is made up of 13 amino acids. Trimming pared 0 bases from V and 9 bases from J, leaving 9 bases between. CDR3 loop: CASSLATGIEQFF. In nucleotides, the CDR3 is TGTGCCAGCAGTTTAGCGACGGGTATTGAGCAGTTCTTC.

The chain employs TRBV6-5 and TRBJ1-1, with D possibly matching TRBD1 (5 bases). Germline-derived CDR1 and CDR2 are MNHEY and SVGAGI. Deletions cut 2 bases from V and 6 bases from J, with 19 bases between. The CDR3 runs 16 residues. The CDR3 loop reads CASSYPGRGRISEAFF. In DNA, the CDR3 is TGTGCCAGCAGTTACCCGGGGAGGGGCCGGATATCTGAAGCTTTCTTT.

The CDR3 DNA reads TGTGCCAGCAGCCCCTTCCGGGGAAGGGCTTACGAGCAGTACTTC. Translating gives CASSPFRGRAYEQYF. The chain is built from TRBV7-2 and TRBJ2-7, with D maybe TRBD2 (5 bases). Germline CDR1 reads SGHTA; CDR2 reads FQGNSA. V gave up 5 bases and J gave up 4 bases, with 18 bases separating them. The CDR3 contains 15 residues.

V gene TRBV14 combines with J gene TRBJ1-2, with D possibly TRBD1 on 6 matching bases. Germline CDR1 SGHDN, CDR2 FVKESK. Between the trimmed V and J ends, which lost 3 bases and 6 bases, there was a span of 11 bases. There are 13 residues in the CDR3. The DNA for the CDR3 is TGTGCCAGCAGCCATCTCAGGGGCGATGGCTACACCTTC. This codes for CASSHLRGDGYTF.

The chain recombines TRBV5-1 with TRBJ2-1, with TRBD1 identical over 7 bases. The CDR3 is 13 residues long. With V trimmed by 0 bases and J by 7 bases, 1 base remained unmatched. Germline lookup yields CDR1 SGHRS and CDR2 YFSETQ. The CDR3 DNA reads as TGCGCCAGCAGCTTGGAGGGGGCTAATGAGCAGTTCTTC. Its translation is CASSLEGANEQFF.

For the CDR3, the DNA is TGTGCCAGCAGCTCCAGCGGTAGGGACACCTTC. It specifies CASSSSGRDTF. The chain links TRBV9 to TRBJ1-2; no firm D call. The CDR3 is 11 amino acids. Looked up from germline, CDR1 is SGDLS and CDR2 is YYNGEE. V dropped 4 bases and J dropped 12 bases, with 13 bases sitting between them.

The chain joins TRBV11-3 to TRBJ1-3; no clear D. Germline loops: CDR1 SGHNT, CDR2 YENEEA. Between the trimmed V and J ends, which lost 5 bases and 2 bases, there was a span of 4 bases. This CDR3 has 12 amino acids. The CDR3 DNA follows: TGTGCCAGCAGCCCTGCTGGAAACACCATATATTTT. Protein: CASSPAGNTIYF.

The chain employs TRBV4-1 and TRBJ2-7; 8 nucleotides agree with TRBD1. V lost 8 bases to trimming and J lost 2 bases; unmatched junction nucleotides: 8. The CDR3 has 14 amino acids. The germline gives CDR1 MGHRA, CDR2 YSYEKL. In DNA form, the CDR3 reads TGCGCCAGCGGACCTACAGGGGGAACCTACGAGCAGTACTTC. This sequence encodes CASGPTGGTYEQYF.

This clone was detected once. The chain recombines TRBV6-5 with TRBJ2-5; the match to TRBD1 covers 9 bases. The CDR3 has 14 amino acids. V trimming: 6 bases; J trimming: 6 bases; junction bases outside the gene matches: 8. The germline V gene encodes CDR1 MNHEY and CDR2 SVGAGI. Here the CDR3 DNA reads TGTGCCAGCAGCATGACAGGGGGGGTAAAGACCCAGTACTTC. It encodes CASSMTGGVKTQYF.

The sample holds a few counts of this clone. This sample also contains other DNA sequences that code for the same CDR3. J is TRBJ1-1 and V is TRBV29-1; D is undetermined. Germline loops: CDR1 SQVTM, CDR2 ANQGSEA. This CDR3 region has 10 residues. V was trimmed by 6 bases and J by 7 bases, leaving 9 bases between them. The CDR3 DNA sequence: TGCAGCGTCACCACAGTTGAAGCTTTCTTT. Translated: CSVTTVEAFF.

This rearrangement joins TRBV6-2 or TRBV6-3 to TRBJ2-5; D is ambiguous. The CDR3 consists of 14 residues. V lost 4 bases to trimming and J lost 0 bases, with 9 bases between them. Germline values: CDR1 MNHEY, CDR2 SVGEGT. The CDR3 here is CASSFSVYQETQYF. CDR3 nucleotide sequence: TGTGCCAGCAGTTTTTCCGTGTACCAAGAGACCCAGTACTTC.

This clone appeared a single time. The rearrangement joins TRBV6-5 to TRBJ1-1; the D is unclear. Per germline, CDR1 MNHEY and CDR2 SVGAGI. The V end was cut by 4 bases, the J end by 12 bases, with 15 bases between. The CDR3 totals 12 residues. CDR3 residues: CASSSQVKMTFF. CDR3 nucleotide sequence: TGTGCCAGCAGTTCCCAGGTTAAGATGACTTTCTTT.

The CDR3 nucleotides are TGTGCCAGCAGTTTCCAGGGGTACTACGAGCAGTACTTC. Protein sequence: CASSFQGYYEQYF. The V gene is TRBV27, the J gene TRBJ2-7; D is possibly TRBD1 (6 bases). CDR3 length: 13 amino acids. Germline V gives CDR1 MNHEY, CDR2 SMNVEV (reference sequence). V was cut by 3 bases and J by 3 bases, with 9 bases left in between.

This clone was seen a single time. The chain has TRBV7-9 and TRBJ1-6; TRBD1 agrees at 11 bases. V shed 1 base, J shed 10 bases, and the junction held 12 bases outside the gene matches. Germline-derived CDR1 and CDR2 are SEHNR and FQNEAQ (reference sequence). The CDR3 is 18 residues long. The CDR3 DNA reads TGTGCCAGCAGCTTAGATTTGGGGACAGGGGGTTTTCGGTCACCCCTCCACTTT. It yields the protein CASSLDLGTGGFRSPLHF. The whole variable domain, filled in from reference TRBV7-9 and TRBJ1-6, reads DTGVSQNPRHKITKRGQNVTFRCDPISEHNRLYWYRQTLGQGPEFLTYFQNEAQLEKSRLLSDRFSAERPKGSFSTLEIQRTEQGDSAMYLCASSLDLGTGGFRSPLHFGNGTRLTVT.

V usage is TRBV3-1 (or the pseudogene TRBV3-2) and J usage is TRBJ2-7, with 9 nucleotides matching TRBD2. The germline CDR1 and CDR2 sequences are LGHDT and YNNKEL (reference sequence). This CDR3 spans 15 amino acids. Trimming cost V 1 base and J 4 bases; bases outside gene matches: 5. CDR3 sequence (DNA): TGTGCCAGCAGCCAAGGGTTTAGCGGGAGTTACGAGCAGTACTTC. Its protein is CASSQGFSGSYEQYF.